This passage covers 30 T cell receptor beta chains from one sample sequenced in a study of T cell responses to AZD1222 COVID-19 vaccine. Repertoires were generated with immunoSEQ multiplex PCR, while TCRdb's copy carries only in-frame clones and drops some. The table shows about 76,000 clones, with 70% to 80% occurring only once. This material consisted of peripheral blood, taken 28 days after the second dose of the MenACWY control vaccine. Receptors were obtained from an adult who received the MenACWY meningococcal vaccine as a control.

The chain links TRBV5-1 to TRBJ2-1; 7 bases map to TRBD1. The CDR3 has 14 amino acids. Per germline, CDR1 SGHRS and CDR2 YFSETQ. V lost 2 bases and J lost 9; bases outside the gene matches: 8. The CDR3 here is CASSFTGQDLEQFF. CDR3 nucleotides: TGCGCCAGCAGCTTCACCGGACAGGACCTTGAGCAGTTCTTC.

This clone was recorded once. The rearrangement joins TRBV2 to TRBJ2-1, with 10 bases identical to TRBD1. Germline-derived CDR1 and CDR2 are SNHLY and FYNNEI. The CDR3 sequence is 14 residues long. V shed 6 bases and J 5 bases; nucleotides not matched to a gene: 4. Written as DNA, the CDR3 is TGTGCCAGCAGAGGTGGGACAGGGGACAATGAGCAGTTCTTC. Translated: CASRGGTGDNEQFF.

The rearrangement links TRBV2 to TRBJ2-1, with a weak D call TRBD1 (6 bases). The germline gives CDR1 SNHLY, CDR2 FYNNEI. This CDR3 has 14 residues. The V and J ends lost 8 bases and 0 bases respectively, with 11 bases between them. The DNA of the CDR3 is TGTGCCAGCCGAGGGGGTAGCTCCTACAATGAGCAGTTCTTC. Translating gives CASRGGSSYNEQFF.

This clone is labeled as medium-sized (0.01 to 0.1%). In DNA form, the CDR3 reads TGTGCCAGCAACGCCGACAGGGCAATGAACACTGAAGCTTTCTTT. It encodes CASNADRAMNTEAFF. The rearrangement joins TRBV27 to TRBJ1-1; 7 bases agree with TRBD1. The CDR3 runs 15 residues. CDR1 MNHEY and CDR2 SMNVEV come from the germline V gene (reference sequence). Trimming removed 7 bases from V and 0 bases from J; junction bases left unmatched: 8.

This clone has a single count. The rearrangement uses TRBV6-5 and TRBJ2-7; 10 bases are shared with TRBD2. Trimming removed 6 bases from V and 1 base from J; junction bases left unmatched: 6. Per germline, CDR1 MNHEY and CDR2 SVGAGI. This CDR3 is 15 amino acids long. The CDR3 protein is CASSHTSGESYEQYF. CDR3 DNA sequence: TGTGCCAGCAGCCACACTAGCGGGGAATCCTACGAGCAGTACTTC.

The J gene is TRBJ2-3, the V gene TRBV7-2; TRBD2 aligns across 7 bases. V lost 1 base, J lost 1 base, and 5 bases stayed unmatched. This CDR3 comprises 16 residues. In germline, CDR1 is SGHTA, CDR2 FQGNSA. CDR3 region: CASSLDGAGGTDTQYF. In nucleotides, the CDR3 is TGTGCCAGCAGCTTAGACGGGGCGGGGGGCACAGATACGCAGTATTTT.

This chain joins TRBV28 and TRBJ1-6; no reliable D call. The germline V gene encodes CDR1 MDHEN and CDR2 SYDVKM. The germline V and J ends were trimmed by 6 bases and 7 bases, with 10 bases remaining between them. The CDR3 is made up of 13 amino acids. CDR3 amino acids: CASRLGGNSPLHF. The CDR3 DNA reads TGTGCCAGCAGACTCGGAGGAAATTCACCCCTCCACTTT.

CDR3: CASSQMTDSPLHF. The CDR3 DNA follows: TGTGCCAGCAGCCAAATGACGGATTCACCCCTCCACTTT. The chain recombines TRBV12-3 or TRBV12-4 with TRBJ1-6; D is undetermined. The CDR3 has 13 residues. V was trimmed by 6 bases and J by 8 bases, leaving 11 bases between them.

The V and J genes are TRBV3-1 (or the pseudogene TRBV3-2) and TRBJ1-4; possibly TRBD1 for D (5 bases). The CDR3 length is 15 residues. V lost 4 bases and J lost 6, with 15 bases in between. Germline V gene data show CDR1 as LGHDT and CDR2 as YNNKEL (reference sequence). The CDR3: CASSPREGLDEKLFF. The CDR3 nucleotides read TGTGCCAGCAGCCCGAGGGAGGGGCTGGATGAAAAACTGTTTTTT.

The genes are TRBV5-4 and TRBJ2-1; 7 nucleotides agree with TRBD2. The germline V gene has CDR1 SGHNT and CDR2 YYREEE (reference sequence). J was trimmed by 4 bases and V by 7 bases; bases with no gene match: 8. The CDR3 has 14 amino acids. The CDR3 region has the DNA TGTGCCAGCGGTTTGGGCGGGGGATACAATGAGCAGTTCTTC. This translates into CASGLGGGYNEQFF.

CDR3 sequence reads: CATSRNRDQPQHF. DNA for the CDR3: TGTGCCACCAGCAGAAACAGGGACCAGCCCCAGCATTTT. The chain links TRBV15 to TRBJ1-5, with a weak D call TRBD1 (6 bases). The CDR3 contains 13 residues. In germline, CDR1 is LNHNV, CDR2 YYDKDF (reference sequence). Trimming took 2 bases from V and 7 from J, leaving 9 bases between them.

There are a few counts of this clone. V is TRBV7-2 and J is TRBJ2-7; unclear D gene. Trimming removed 2 bases from V and 6 bases from J, with 14 bases in between. CDR1 and CDR2 (germline): SGHTA, FQGNSA. The length of the CDR3 is 14 residues. The CDR3 coding sequence is TGTGCCAGCAGCTTAACGGCAGGCCTTGGCGAGCAGTACTTC. Translation gives CASSLTAGLGEQYF.

The chain recombines TRBV5-1 with TRBJ1-3; possible D gene TRBD1, 5 bases. CDR3 length: 16 amino acids. CDR1 is SGHRS and CDR2 is YFSETQ in the germline V gene. Trimming took off 0 bases at V and 4 bases at J, with 14 bases between the two ends. The CDR3 loop is CASSLAGGEYGNTIYF. The CDR3 bases are TGCGCCAGCAGCTTGGCCGGGGGGGAATACGGAAACACCATATATTTT. Complete variable domain (other parts from reference TRBV5-1 and TRBJ1-3): KAGVTQTPRYLIKTRGQQVTLSCSPISGHRSVSWYQQTPGQGLQFLFEYFSETQRNKGNFPGRFSGRQFSNSRSEMNVSTLELGDSALYLCASSLAGGEYGNTIYFGEGSWLTVV.

The rearrangement joins TRBV7-3 to TRBJ2-2, with TRBD1 identical over 7 bases. Germline CDR1 and CDR2: SGHTA and FQGTGA. J gave up 6 bases and V 2 bases, and 6 bases lay outside the gene matches. CDR3 length: 15 residues. CDR3 nucleotides: TGTGCCAGCAGCTTAGACGACAGGGTGTCCGGGGAGCTGTTTTTT. Amino acid sequence: CASSLDDRVSGELFF.

This rearrangement joins TRBV5-6 to TRBJ1-1, with 7 positions matching TRBD1. Germline V lookup: CDR1 SGHDT, CDR2 YYEEEE. The trim removed 4 bases at V and 5 bases at J, leaving 2 bases unmatched. This CDR3 is 12 amino acids long. DNA of the CDR3: TGTGCCAGCAGCCCCAGGGGGACTGAAGCTTTCTTT. Residues: CASSPRGTEAFF.

The rearrangement joins TRBV7-9 to TRBJ1-6; no definite D call. The germline V gene encodes CDR1 SEHNR and CDR2 FQNEAQ (reference sequence). The germline V and J ends were trimmed by 7 bases and 0 bases, with 7 bases remaining between them. The CDR3 covers 14 residues. CDR3 region: CASNSVSYNSPLHF. In DNA, the CDR3 is TGTGCCAGCAACTCCGTCTCCTATAATTCACCCCTCCACTTT.

The chain combines TRBV10-1 with TRBJ1-6; D unresolved. Trimming removed 7 bases from V and 0 bases from J, with 19 bases in between. The CDR3 covers 18 residues. Germline assignment: CDR1 WNHNN and CDR2 SYGVQD (reference sequence). This chain's CDR3 is CASNSSTAGSSYNSPLHF. The CDR3 DNA sequence: TGCGCCAGCAATTCTTCCACCGCCGGGAGCTCCTATAATTCACCCCTCCACTTT.

This clone was observed a few times. The gene calls are TRBV19 and TRBJ1-4, with D uncertain. The V end was cut by 0 bases, the J end by 2 bases, with 13 bases between. CDR3 size: 17 residues. Looked up from germline, CDR1 is LNHDA and CDR2 is SQIVND (reference sequence). The CDR3 sequence: CASSIESPSGTNEKLFF. The CDR3 region has the DNA TGTGCCAGTAGTATAGAGTCCCCCTCCGGGACTAATGAAAAACTGTTTTTT.

The chain combines TRBV28 with TRBJ1-5, with D possibly matching TRBD1 (6 bases). V was cut by 3 bases and J by 6 bases, with 15 bases left in between. CDR1 is MDHEN, CDR2 SYDVKM, per germline. CDR3 size: 15 residues. CDR3 amino acids: CASSFLRGEAQPQHF. The CDR3 DNA follows: TGTGCCAGCAGTTTCCTCAGGGGAGAAGCTCAGCCCCAGCATTTT.

DNA of the CDR3: TGTGCCAGCAGTTTTGCAGATACGCAGTATTTT. Translated: CASSFADTQYF. The rearrangement joins TRBV12-3 or TRBV12-4 to TRBJ2-3; D not certain. Trimming took 3 bases from V and 4 from J, leaving 2 bases between them. The CDR3 is 11 residues long.

V is TRBV21-1 and J is TRBJ1-2. TRBV21-1 has pseudogene status. CDR3 length equals 12 residues. CDR3 protein: CASSKGGDGYTF. The CDR3 DNA is TGTGCCAGCAGCAAAGGAGGCGACGGCTACACCTTC.

A note on this clone: One end of the junction fails to match germline, which may point to a read error. The gene calls are TRBV6-5 and TRBJ2-1; 10 nucleotides agree with TRBD1. The CDR3 consists of 15 residues. CDR1 is MNHEY and CDR2 is SVGAGI in the germline V gene. Written as DNA, the CDR3 is TGTGCCACCAGTCGTCTGGGACAGGGGATGAATGAGCAGTTCTTC. This codes for CATSRLGQGMNEQFF.

This clone occurred a few times. This sequence joins TRBV6-5 and TRBJ1-3; perhaps TRBD1 as D (5 bases). Germline lookup yields CDR1 MNHEY and CDR2 SVGAGI. Trimming cost V 10 bases and J 4 bases, with 11 bases left between them. The CDR3 consists of 12 residues. The CDR3 loop reads CATWDLGNTIYF. The CDR3, as DNA: TGTGCCACATGGGACTTAGGAAACACCATATATTTT.

The chain is built from TRBV29-1 and TRBJ1-2; 7 bases map to TRBD1. This CDR3 is 15 amino acids long. After removal of 4 bases from V and 6 bases from J, the junction contained 14 bases not matched to a gene. Germline CDR1 SQVTM, CDR2 ANQGSEA. CDR3 DNA: TGCAGCGTTGTGACAGGGAGCCTTAAGGGGGATGGCTACACCTTC. This codes for CSVVTGSLKGDGYTF.

The table lists this clone with a few counts. The chain employs TRBV5-1 and TRBJ2-1, with D perhaps matching TRBD2 (5 bases). Trimming took 3 bases from V and 5 from J, leaving 15 bases between them. There are 15 residues in the CDR3. CDR1 and CDR2 from the germline V gene are SGHRS and YFSETQ. The CDR3 is CASSWVGGSNNEQFF. The CDR3 bases are TGCGCCAGCAGCTGGGTCGGCGGGTCTAACAATGAGCAGTTCTTC.

This clone was observed a few times. V gene TRBV30 combines with J gene TRBJ2-7; D perhaps matches TRBD1 (6 bases). Deletions cut 1 base from V and 4 bases from J, with 17 bases between. The CDR3 loop spans 15 amino acids. CDR1 is GTSNPN and CDR2 is SVGIG in the germline V gene (reference sequence). The CDR3 reads CAWSAGQNHFYEQYF. The CDR3 DNA reads as TGTGCCTGGAGTGCCGGACAGAACCATTTTTACGAGCAGTACTTC.

The chain links TRBV27 to TRBJ2-1; TRBD2 aligns across 11 bases. CDR1 and CDR2 from the germline V gene are MNHEY and SMNVEV (reference sequence). This CDR3 has 20 amino acids. The V segment lost 5 bases and the J segment 2 bases; nucleotides outside the gene matches: 17. The CDR3: CASSSPGQGRLAGTYNEQFF. The CDR3 DNA reads TGTGCCAGCAGTAGCCCCGGACAGGGGCGACTAGCGGGAACCTACAATGAGCAGTTCTTC.

The V call is TRBV30, the J call TRBJ2-1, with TRBD2 as a possible D gene (6 bases). CDR1 and CDR2 (germline): GTSNPN, SVGIG (reference sequence). The germline V and J ends were trimmed by 0 bases and 7 bases, with 7 bases remaining between them. CDR3 length: 12 amino acids. The CDR3 is CAWSVRGNEQFF. The CDR3 region has the DNA TGTGCCTGGAGTGTACGGGGGAATGAGCAGTTCTTC.

A single count supports this clone. The chain is built from TRBV15 and TRBJ2-2; D is ambiguous. Germline V gene sequence: CDR1 LNHNV, CDR2 YYDKDF (reference sequence). The ends were cut back, 1 base at V and 2 bases at J, with 8 bases in the middle. The CDR3 is 15 amino acids. CDR3 in DNA: TGTGCCACCAGCAGAGGCGGCAGTAACACCGGGGAGCTGTTTTTT. This sequence encodes CATSRGGSNTGELFF.

The rearrangement links TRBV7-8 to TRBJ1-5, with unresolved D. The CDR3 loop spans 16 amino acids. Germline assignment: CDR1 SGHVS and CDR2 FQNEAQ. V lost 5 bases, J lost 0 bases, and 14 bases lay in between. CDR3 protein: CASSPQATASNQPQHF. For the CDR3, the DNA is TGTGCCAGCAGCCCCCAAGCTACGGCTAGCAATCAGCCCCAGCATTTT.